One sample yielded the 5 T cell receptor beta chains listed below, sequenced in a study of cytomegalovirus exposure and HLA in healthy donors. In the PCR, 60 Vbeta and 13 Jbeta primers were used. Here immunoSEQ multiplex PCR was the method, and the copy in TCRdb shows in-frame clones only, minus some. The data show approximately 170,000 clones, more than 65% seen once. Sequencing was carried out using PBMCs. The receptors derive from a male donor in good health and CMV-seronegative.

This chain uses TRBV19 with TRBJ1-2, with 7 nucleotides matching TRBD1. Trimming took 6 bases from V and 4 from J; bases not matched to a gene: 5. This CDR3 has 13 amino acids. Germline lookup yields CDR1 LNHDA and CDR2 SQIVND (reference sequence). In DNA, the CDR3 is TGTGCCAGTAGGAGGGGACAGCGCTATGGCTACACCTTC. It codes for CASRRGQRYGYTF.

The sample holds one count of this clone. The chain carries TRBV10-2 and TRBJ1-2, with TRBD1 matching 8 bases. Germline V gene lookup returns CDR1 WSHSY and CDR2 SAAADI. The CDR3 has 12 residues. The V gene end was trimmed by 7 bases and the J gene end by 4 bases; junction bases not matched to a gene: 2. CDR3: CASTGQGYGYTF. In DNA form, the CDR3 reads TGCGCCAGCACCGGACAGGGCTATGGCTACACCTTC.

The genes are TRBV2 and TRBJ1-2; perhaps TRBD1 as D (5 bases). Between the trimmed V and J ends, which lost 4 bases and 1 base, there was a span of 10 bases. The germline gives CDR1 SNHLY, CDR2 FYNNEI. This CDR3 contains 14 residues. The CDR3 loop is CASSADRLNYGYTF. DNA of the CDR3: TGTGCCAGCAGTGCCGACAGACTTAACTATGGCTACACCTTC.

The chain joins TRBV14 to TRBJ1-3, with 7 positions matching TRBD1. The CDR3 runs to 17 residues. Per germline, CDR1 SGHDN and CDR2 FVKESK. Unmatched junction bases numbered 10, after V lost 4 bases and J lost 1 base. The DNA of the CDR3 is TGTGCCAGCAGCCCGAGACAGGGACGGGGGTCTGGAAACACCATATATTTT. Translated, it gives CASSPRQGRGSGNTIYF.

The chain's CDR3 is CSVEGTAGELFF. The DNA of the CDR3 is TGCAGCGTTGAAGGGACAGCCGGGGAGCTGTTTTTT. The chain uses TRBV29-1 and TRBJ2-2; D perhaps matches TRBD1 (6 bases). Germline CDR1 reads SQVTM; CDR2 reads ANQGSEA. The CDR3 is 12 residues long. V shed 1 base and J shed 6 bases, with 6 bases lying between them.